A selection of T cell receptor beta chains follows, all from one sample in a study of T cell repertoires in cytomegalovirus infection. TCRdb reprocessed the reads via MiXCR and lists one record per CDR3 protein. The table shows nearly 450,000 distinct CDR3 sequences, with about 33% occurring only once. Sequenced sample: PBMCs. These receptor sequences come from a human donor in good health (CMV status not recorded). Some clones in this sample may be carry-over from other donors' samples. The CDR3 runs from the conserved cysteine through the conserved F or W. D genes are given only for firm matches. For some rows the clone size is stated as once, few or many, or as a class when expanded; others skip it.

>TRBJ2-2|.|13|TRBV19|few
TGTGCCAGTAGTAATTTGGGGACCGGGGAGCTGTTTTTT
CASSNLGTGELFF
>TRBJ2-5|.|13|TRBV24-1|.
TGTGCCACCAGTCGGCAGTTCCAAGAGACCCAGTACTTC
CATSRQFQETQYF
>TRBJ2-7|TRBD1|15|TRBV6-2/TRBV6-3|few
TGTGCCAGCAGGAATACCGGGACAGGGGGTTACGAGCAGTACTTC
CASRNTGTGGYEQYF
>TRBJ1-2|TRBD1|12|TRBV19|many
TGTGCCGGAGGGGGCGATCTATACGGCTACACCTTC
CAGGGDLYGYTF
>TRBJ2-1|.|14|TRBV7-8|many
TGTGCCAGCAGCTTAGTTGCGCGAGTGGATGAGCAGTTCTTC
CASSLVARVDEQFF
>TRBJ2-5|.|14|TRBV12-3/TRBV12-4|few
TGTGCCAGCAGCCCTACTAAGGACCAAGAGACCCAGTACTTC
CASSPTKDQETQYF
>TRBJ2-3|TRBD2|14|TRBV7-3|.
TGTGCCAGCAGCCATCGGACTAGTCCAGATACGCAGTATTTT
CASSHRTSPDTQYF
>TRBJ2-7|.|14|TRBV7-6|.
TGTGCCAGCAGCTTAATAGGCAGGGTTGGCGAGCAGTACTTC
CASSLIGRVGEQYF
>TRBJ1-5|TRBD1|14|TRBV7-2|many
TGTGCCAGCAGCTGGGACAGGGGTAATCAGCCCCAGCATTTT
CASSWDRGNQPQHF
>TRBJ2-1|.|15|TRBV7-6|many
TGTGCCAGCAGCTTAGACGGGGAGTCCTACAATGAGCAGTTCTTC
CASSLDGESYNEQFF
>TRBJ2-1|.|12|TRBV19|.
TGTGCCAGTAGTATAGCGAGGGATGAGCAGTTCTTC
CASSIARDEQFF
>TRBJ1-2|.|13|TRBV7-2|many
TGTGCCAGCAGCTCGAGCGGATTACCTGGCTACACCTTC
CASSSSGLPGYTF
>TRBJ1-5|.|13|TRBV11-1|.
TGTGACAGCAGCTTAACTTTGGGTCAGCCCCAGCATTTT
CDSSLTLGQPQHF
>TRBJ1-1|TRBD1|14|TRBV6-2/TRBV6-3|many
TGTGCCAGCAGATGGACAGGGACGAACACTGAAGCTTTCTTT
CASRWTGTNTEAFF
>TRBJ1-2|TRBD1|13|TRBV29-1|.
TGCAGCGTTGGGGACAGGGTCATCGGTGGCTACACCTTC
CSVGDRVIGGYTF